The clone carrying this TCR beta chain was found a few times. The sample belongs to a study of blood T cell repertoires in COVID-19. Study summary: Both acute and convalescent COVID-19 samples were obtained from the United States, Italy and Spain. The cDNA or gDNA used as material had been derived from T cells, B-cell-depleted T cells, or PBMCs.

Between the trimmed V and J ends, which lost 2 bases and 4 bases, there was a span of 11 bases. CDR1 is GTSNPN, CDR2 SVGIG, per germline (reference sequence). The length of the CDR3 is 13 residues. As handled by the study authors: Nucleated cell counts were estimated from reference gene primer amplification. Method: immunoSEQ multiplex PCR; TCRdb's copy keeps in-frame clones and lacks some. V and J calls and clone size are copied from that table; D and trimming were computed from the DNA. The sample contains around 100,000 clones, around nine tenths of which appear only once. Source material: peripheral blood. The TCR sequence derives from a human donor in a cohort sampled during active COVID-19. The J gene is TRBJ1-2, the V gene TRBV30; D may be TRBD1 (6 bases). The CDR3 spells CAWSTGLGYGYTF. The CDR3 DNA is TGTGCCTGGAGTACAGGGTTAGGCTATGGCTACACCTTC.